These 24 T cell receptor beta chains were all obtained from the same sample, sequenced in a study of shared clonotypes between healthy human individuals. Naivety among CD8 cells was defined by CD45RO negativity and positive CCR7 selection, thereby excluding terminally differentiated effector memory CD45RA+ cells. Assay used: immunoSEQ multiplex PCR; TCRdb lists only in-frame clones, some missing. Here the sample spans approximately 2,000,000 clones, about 94% being singletons. Source material: naive CD8+ T cells from PBMCs. These receptors originate from a man between 18 and 29 years old in good health. Some clones in this sample may be carry-over from other donors' samples.

V gene TRBV19 combines with J gene TRBJ1-2, with D possibly TRBD1 on 6 matching bases. CDR3 size: 14 residues. Trimming shortened V by 2 bases and J by 8 bases, and 15 bases separated the two germline ends. Germline V gene sequence: CDR1 LNHDA, CDR2 SQIVND (reference sequence). Here the CDR3 DNA reads TGTGCCAGTAGTATAAAGGTTACAGGGAACGGCTACACCTTC. Its protein product is CASSIKVTGNGYTF. Looking up the rest from reference TRBV19 and TRBJ1-2 gives the full variable domain: DGGITQSPKYLFRKEGQNVTLSCEQNLNHDAMYWYRQDPGQGLRLIYYSQIVNDFQKGDIAEGYSVSREKKESFPLTVTSAQKNPTAFYLCASSIKVTGNGYTFGSGTRLTVV.

The V and J genes are TRBV6-1 and TRBJ2-7; D may be TRBD1 or TRBD2 (5 bases each). The CDR3 has 14 residues. Looked up from germline, CDR1 is MNHNS and CDR2 is SASEGT. V lost 5 bases and J 7 bases, leaving 18 bases between the germline ends. Here the CDR3 reads CASSSWDGKREQYF. The CDR3 DNA reads as TGTGCCAGCAGTTCATGGGACGGGAAAAGGGAGCAGTACTTC.

V gene TRBV7-9 combines with J gene TRBJ1-1; D unclear. This CDR3 spans 13 amino acids. The V and J ends lost 4 bases and 3 bases respectively, with 9 bases between them. CDR1 and CDR2 from the germline V gene are SEHNR and FQNEAQ (reference sequence). DNA of the CDR3: TGTGCCAGCAGCTCCGTGAGTCACACTGAAGCTTTCTTT. It codes for CASSSVSHTEAFF.

V is TRBV27 and J is TRBJ1-2, with no clear D. Per the germline V gene, CDR1 is MNHEY and CDR2 is SMNVEV (reference sequence). The CDR3 covers 12 residues. V was trimmed by 5 bases and J by 7 bases, leaving 11 bases between them. CDR3 coding DNA: TGTGCCAGCAGTCCGGGAATCGGTGGCTACACCTTC. Translating gives CASSPGIGGYTF.

The V gene is TRBV10-3, the J gene TRBJ2-3; possible D gene TRBD1, 6 bases. Germline loops: CDR1 ENHRY, CDR2 SYGVKD. V gave up 8 bases and J gave up 2 bases, with 17 bases separating them. CDR3 size: 15 residues. For the CDR3, the DNA is TGTGCCATCGGACCTTCCGGGACATTCACAGATACGCAGTATTTT. It codes for CAIGPSGTFTDTQYF.

This chain links TRBV4-1 with TRBJ2-2; D gene uncertain. Germline loops: CDR1 MGHRA, CDR2 YSYEKL. The V gene lost 2 bases and the J gene lost 6 bases, with 19 bases spanning the gap. The CDR3 runs to 17 residues. CDR3 protein: CASSQPLRAVFAGELFF. The DNA of the CDR3 is TGCGCCAGCAGCCAACCCCTAAGGGCAGTTTTCGCCGGGGAGCTGTTTTTT.

The gene calls are TRBV4-2 and TRBJ1-2; 10 nucleotides match TRBD1. Germline V gives CDR1 LGHNA, CDR2 YNFKEQ. This CDR3 contains 15 residues. Germline trimming cut 2 bases from V and 3 bases from J; bases unmatched to any gene: 3. The CDR3 here is CASSQPGQGYYGYTF. CDR3 DNA sequence: TGTGCCAGCAGCCAACCGGGACAGGGGTACTATGGCTACACCTTC.

The chain links TRBV10-3 to TRBJ2-1; 7 positions match TRBD2. The length of the CDR3 is 14 residues. Trimming cost V 10 bases and J 6 bases; bases outside gene matches: 12. Germline V gene lookup returns CDR1 ENHRY and CDR2 SYGVKD. The CDR3 loop is CATGFSGTPNEQFF. CDR3 in DNA: TGTGCCACCGGGTTCAGCGGGACCCCCAATGAGCAGTTCTTC.

This chain uses TRBV6-1 with TRBJ1-5, with D perhaps TRBD1 (5 bases). The CDR3 contains 19 residues. V lost 4 bases and J lost 2, with 24 bases in between. Germline CDR1 and CDR2: MNHNS and SASEGT. CDR3 sequence: CASSAWDRGTVMGNQPQHF. The CDR3 nucleotides are TGTGCCAGCAGTGCTTGGGATCGAGGGACGGTTATGGGCAATCAGCCCCAGCATTTT.

The chain is built from TRBV4-3 and TRBJ1-1; D uncertain. The CDR3 totals 15 residues. Trimming took off 0 bases at V and 4 bases at J, with 12 bases between the two ends. Germline-derived CDR1 and CDR2 are LGHNA and YSLEER. The CDR3 nucleotides read TGCGCCAGCAGCCAAGATTCCCGGTCGTTCACTGAAGCTTTCTTT. Translated, it gives CASSQDSRSFTEAFF.

The chain uses TRBV10-2 and TRBJ2-1; 10 nucleotides match TRBD1. CDR3 size: 16 residues. Germline CDR1 is WSHSY and CDR2 is SAAADI. Trimming at V came to 5 bases and at J to 6 bases, leaving 10 bases not matched to a gene. Written as DNA, the CDR3 is TGCGCCAGCAGTTACGGGGACAGGGGAGATTTCAATGAGCAGTTCTTC. Protein: CASSYGDRGDFNEQFF.

V and J are TRBV2 and TRBJ2-2; maybe TRBD2 (6 bases). The germline V gene has CDR1 SNHLY and CDR2 FYNNEI. Trimming took off 10 bases at V and 4 bases at J, with 10 bases between the two ends. The CDR3 loop spans 12 amino acids. The CDR3 protein is CATMGGTGELFF. The CDR3 bases are TGTGCCACCATGGGGGGCACCGGGGAGCTGTTTTTT.

The chain has TRBV5-5 and TRBJ2-7; tentatively, D is TRBD2 (6 bases). CDR1 is SGHKS and CDR2 is YYEKEE in the germline V gene (reference sequence). The CDR3 is made up of 15 amino acids. V was cut by 4 bases and J by 0 bases, with 14 bases left in between. The CDR3 DNA is TGTGCCAGCAGCAGACACCAGCGGGCCTCCTACGAGCAGTACTTC. Translated, it gives CASSRHQRASYEQYF.

In its sample, this clone was seen once. This rearrangement joins TRBV21-1 to TRBJ2-5; TRBD1, the D gene given by the table, was not confirmed from the DNA. TRBV21-1 represents a pseudogene. The CDR3 sequence is 13 residues long. The CDR3 region is CASRQGYQETQYF. CDR3 nucleotide sequence: TGTGCCAGCAGACAGGGCTACCAAGAGACCCAGTACTTC.

Notes on this clone: Other nucleotide sequences in the sample specify the same CDR3. The rearrangement joins TRBV7-8 to TRBJ1-5; no reliable D call. Deletions cut 2 bases from V and 0 bases from J, with 5 bases between. The length of the CDR3 is 14 residues. CDR1 is SGHVS and CDR2 is FQNEAQ in the germline V gene. CDR3 region: CASSLRVSNQPQHF. CDR3 nucleotide sequence: TGTGCCAGCAGCTTACGGGTTAGCAATCAGCCCCAGCATTTT.

This rearrangement joins TRBV7-2 to TRBJ2-1; unclear D gene. V was pared by 7 bases and J by 1 base, with 11 bases between. CDR3 length equals 14 residues. The V gene's germline CDR1 is SGHTA and CDR2 FQGNSA. The CDR3 coding sequence is TGTGCCAGCATCTACGCCCCATCCTACAATGAGCAGTTCTTC. Protein product: CASIYAPSYNEQFF.

This chain links TRBV2 with TRBJ2-7, with D unresolved. Germline-derived CDR1 and CDR2 are SNHLY and FYNNEI. This CDR3 has 13 residues. Deletions cut 6 bases from V and 3 bases from J, with 12 bases between. Here the CDR3 reads CASRADWGYEQYF. DNA for the CDR3: TGTGCCAGCAGAGCCGACTGGGGCTACGAGCAGTACTTC.

This chain uses TRBV4-3 with TRBJ2-3, with 10 bases lining up with TRBD1. CDR1 is LGHNA and CDR2 is YSLEER in the germline V gene. This CDR3 has 19 amino acids. V dropped 1 base and J dropped 2; count of bases not matched to a gene: 12. CDR3 protein: CASSQGPPGQGPNTDTQYF. The CDR3 DNA follows: TGCGCCAGCAGCCAAGGCCCCCCGGGACAGGGGCCCAACACAGATACGCAGTATTTT.

This chain uses TRBV27 with TRBJ2-3; no reliable D call. Germline CDR1 reads MNHEY; CDR2 reads SMNVEV (reference sequence). The CDR3 loop spans 15 amino acids. Trimming shortened V by 0 bases and J by 2 bases, and 9 bases separated the two germline ends. The CDR3 loop is CASSLSSGFTDTQYF. The CDR3 DNA is TGTGCCAGCAGTTTATCGTCTGGATTCACAGATACGCAGTATTTT.

V gene TRBV5-1 combines with J gene TRBJ2-1; 7 bases line up with TRBD2. This CDR3 has 14 amino acids. V shed 2 bases and J 7 bases; nucleotides not matched to a gene: 6. CDR1 and CDR2 from the germline V gene are SGHRS and YFSETQ. The CDR3 nucleotides are TGCGCCAGCAGCTTTGAGCGGGGTCCGAATGAGCAGTTCTTC. Translation: CASSFERGPNEQFF.

In the case of this clone: The sample carries other DNA sequences with the same CDR3. The chain joins TRBV19 to TRBJ1-5, with D perhaps matching TRBD1 (5 bases). V was shortened by 11 bases and J by 2 bases, with 13 bases between the two germline ends. Per the germline V gene, CDR1 is LNHDA and CDR2 is SQIVND (reference sequence). This CDR3 comprises 13 residues. Here the CDR3 DNA reads TGTGCCTCCGGCGGAGGGGGCAATCAGCCCCAGCATTTT. It is translated as CASGGGGNQPQHF.

This rearrangement joins TRBV15 to TRBJ2-1; 7 bases agree with TRBD2. The germline V gene has CDR1 LNHNV and CDR2 YYDKDF (reference sequence). V lost 4 bases and J lost 0; bases outside the gene matches: 6. CDR3 size: 16 residues. CDR3: CATSTGGGSSYNEQFF. CDR3 bases: TGTGCCACCAGCACCGGGGGAGGGAGCTCCTACAATGAGCAGTTCTTC.

The chain couples TRBV29-1 to TRBJ1-4; 8 bases match TRBD1. V lost 7 bases and J lost 4; bases outside the gene matches: 11. Germline CDR1 and CDR2: SQVTM and ANQGSEA. This CDR3 comprises 15 residues. In DNA form, the CDR3 reads TGCAGCGCCTTAAAAGTGGGACAGGTTAATGAAAAACTGTTTTTT. Its protein is CSALKVGQVNEKLFF.

This clone was seen more than once but under ten times. The rearrangement joins TRBV19 to TRBJ1-1; 8 bases agree with TRBD1. This CDR3 comprises 13 residues. Trimming at V came to 5 bases and at J to 8 bases, leaving 7 bases not matched to a gene. Germline V lookup: CDR1 LNHDA, CDR2 SQIVND (reference sequence). CDR3 protein: CASSPWTGSEAFF. The CDR3 bases are TGTGCCAGTAGTCCGTGGACAGGGAGCGAAGCTTTCTTT.